What follows describes a single T cell receptor (beta chain). Its antigen is still unknown. No much larger clone exists at a distance of one base, and base qualities are not known. The CDR3 sequence holds 13 residues, the cysteine and phenylalanine included. Only CDR3 DNA is held: 39 bases, read in frame from base 1. Trimming removed 2 bases from V and 4 bases from J, leaving 5 bases between the germline ends. The germline V gene encodes CDR1 SGHNT and CDR2 YENEEA. This entry comes from a study of OX40 agonist ivuxolimab in advanced cancers. Study-wide context: The costimulatory receptor OX40 (CD134) was targeted by ivuxolimab, a fully human IgG2 agonistic monoclonal antibody. Intravenous ivuxolimab was administered to patients every 2 weeks at six dose levels: 0.01, 0.1, 0.3, 1.5, 3 and 10 mg/kg. Among the approximately 54 dose-escalation patients, 19 had hepatocellular carcinoma, 15 or so melanoma, 9 renal cell carcinoma and 9 head and neck cancer. Prior anti-PD-1, anti-PD-L1 or anti-CTLA-4 therapy was permitted, and approximately 42% of dose-escalation patients had received checkpoint inhibitors. The point of sequencing TCRbeta in the periphery was to test whether ivuxolimab changed TCR sequence diversity and drove clonal T-cell expansion. Partial responses were achieved by three dose-escalation patients, of whom one had hepatocellular carcinoma and two had cutaneous melanoma. The paper describes the monotherapy dose-escalation part (N ≈ 52 patients) of the phase I trial of ivuxolimab. A male proportion of 75% to 85% and a mean age of about 60 years, ranging from about 23 to 90, were recorded for the dose-escalation cohort. What the work shows at the level of the full study, not this receptor alone: Clonal expansion of both CD4+ and CD8+ blood T cells was observed from baseline to week 6 at doses 0.1 to 3.0 mg/kg. Which antigens the clonally expanded peripheral T cells were specific for was not determined. In the 0.1-3.0 mg/kg groups, partial responders were among the patients with the lowest normalized peripheral clonal expansion, particularly in CD8+ T cells. After ivuxolimab, CD8+ T cells had more expanded clones than CD4+ T cells on average. Low levels of normalized T-cell clonal expansion were also seen in some patients who did not respond.

For sequencing of the TCRbeta CDR3 region, genomic DNA was extracted from the sorted cells. The immunoSEQ Assay was used to sequence the TCRbeta CDR3 regions. The source is immuneACCESS, and TCRdb retained only in-frame sequences with V and J called. Part of the clones is not carried over; for the studies checked, unresolved V genes explain less than half of this, and the remainder is unexplained. Recorded for this sample are under 20,000 clones; about 89% of them occurred a single time. 50% to 65% of the sample goes to the ten largest clones. Patients with a history of autoimmune disease or receiving systemic immunosuppression were excluded from the trial. Peripheral blood for TCR sequencing was collected from all dose cohorts at baseline, on cycle 4 day 1, and on cycle 7 day 1. The samples were taken from a phase I, first-in-human, multicenter, open-label dose-escalation trial of ivuxolimab. Adults with locally advanced or metastatic head and neck squamous cell, hepatocellular, melanoma or renal cell carcinoma were enrolled in the trial. CD4+ and CD8+ T cells were sorted separately from peripheral blood before TCR sequencing.

This chain joins TRBV11-3 to TRBJ2-2; perhaps TRBD1 is the D gene, with 5 bases matching. The sequence derives from an adult with an advanced solid tumor such as melanoma, head and neck, liver or kidney cancer. This sample comprised CD4+ or CD8+ T cells sorted from blood, obtained in a trial of the OX40 agonist ivuxolimab. DNA sequence: TGTGCCAGCAGCTTAAGGGGCACCGGGGAGCTGTTTTTT. It translates as CASSLRGTGELFF.